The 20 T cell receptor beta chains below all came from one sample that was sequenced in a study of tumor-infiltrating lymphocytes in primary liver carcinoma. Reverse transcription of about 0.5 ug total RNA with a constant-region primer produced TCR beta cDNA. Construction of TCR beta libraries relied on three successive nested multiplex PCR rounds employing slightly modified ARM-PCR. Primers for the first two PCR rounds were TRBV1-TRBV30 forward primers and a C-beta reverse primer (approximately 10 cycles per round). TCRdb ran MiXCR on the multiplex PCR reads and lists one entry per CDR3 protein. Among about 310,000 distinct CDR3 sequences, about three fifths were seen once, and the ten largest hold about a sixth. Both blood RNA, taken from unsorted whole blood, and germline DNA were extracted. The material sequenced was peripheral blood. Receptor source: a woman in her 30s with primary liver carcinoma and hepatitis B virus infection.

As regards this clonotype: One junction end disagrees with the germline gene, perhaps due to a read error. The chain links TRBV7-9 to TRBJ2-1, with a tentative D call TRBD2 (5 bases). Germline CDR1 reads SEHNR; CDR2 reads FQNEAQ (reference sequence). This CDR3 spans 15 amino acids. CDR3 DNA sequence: TGTGCCAGCAGCTTAAGATCTAGCAGTATTACTGAGCAGCTCTTC. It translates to CASSLRSSSITEQLF.

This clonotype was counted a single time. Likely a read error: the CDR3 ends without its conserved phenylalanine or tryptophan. CDR3 region: CASSLTSDPYNEQFL. The DNA for the CDR3 is TGTGCCAGCAGTCTTACATCGGACCCCTACAATGAGCAGTTCCTC. The V call is TRBV6-6, the J call TRBJ2-1; D not certain. Deletions cut 5 bases from V and 2 bases from J, with 13 bases between. Germline CDR1 reads MNHNY; CDR2 reads SVGAGI (reference sequence). The CDR3 length is 15 residues.

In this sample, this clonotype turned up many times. The CDR3 nucleotides are TGTGCCAGCAGTGAAGTCGGCAGTTATGGCTACACCTTC. It yields the protein CASSEVGSYGYTF. The genes are TRBV6-1 and TRBJ1-2; D gene unclear. The CDR3 has 13 residues. Germline CDR1 and CDR2: MNHNS and SASEGT. V was trimmed by 1 base and J by 5 bases, leaving 8 bases between them.

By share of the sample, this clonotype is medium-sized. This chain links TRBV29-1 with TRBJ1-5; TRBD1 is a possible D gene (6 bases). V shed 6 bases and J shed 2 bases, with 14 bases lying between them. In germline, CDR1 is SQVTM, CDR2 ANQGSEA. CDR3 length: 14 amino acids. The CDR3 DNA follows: TGCAGCGTCGGCGACCCAGGGGGCAATCAGCCCCAGCATTTT. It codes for CSVGDPGGNQPQHF.

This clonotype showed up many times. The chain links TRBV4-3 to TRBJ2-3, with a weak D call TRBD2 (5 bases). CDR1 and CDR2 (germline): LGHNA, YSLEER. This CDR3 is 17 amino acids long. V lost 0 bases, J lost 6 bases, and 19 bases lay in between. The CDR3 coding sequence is TGCGCCAGCAGCCAAGAAAAGGTGGGAGTTATCTATGATACGCAGTATTTT. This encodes CASSQEKVGVIYDTQYF.

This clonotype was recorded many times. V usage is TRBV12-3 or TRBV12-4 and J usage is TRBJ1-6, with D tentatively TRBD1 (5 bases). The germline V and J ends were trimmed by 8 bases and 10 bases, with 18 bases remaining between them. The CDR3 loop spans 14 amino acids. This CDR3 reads CASQSQGIRSPLHF. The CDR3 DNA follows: TGTGCCAGCCAAAGCCAGGGCATAAGATCACCCCTCCACTTT.

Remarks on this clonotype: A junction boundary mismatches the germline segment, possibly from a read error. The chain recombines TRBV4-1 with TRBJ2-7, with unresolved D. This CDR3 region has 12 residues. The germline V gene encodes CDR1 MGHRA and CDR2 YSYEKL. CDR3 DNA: TGCGCCAACAGCCAAGGTGAGACCGAGCAGTACTTC. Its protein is CANSQGETEQYF.

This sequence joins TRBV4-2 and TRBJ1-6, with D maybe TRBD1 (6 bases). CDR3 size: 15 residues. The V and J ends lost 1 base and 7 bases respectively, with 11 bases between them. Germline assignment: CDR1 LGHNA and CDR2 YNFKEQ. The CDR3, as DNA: TGTGCCAGCAGCCAAGGACAGGACCTCAATTCACCCCTCCACTTT. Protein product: CASSQGQDLNSPLHF.

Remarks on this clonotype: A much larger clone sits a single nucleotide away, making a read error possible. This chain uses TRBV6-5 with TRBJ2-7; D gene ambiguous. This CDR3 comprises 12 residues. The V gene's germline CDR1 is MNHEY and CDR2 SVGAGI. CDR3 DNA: TGTGCCAGCAGTCCCGGAAGCCACGAGCACTACTTC. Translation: CASSPGSHEHYF.

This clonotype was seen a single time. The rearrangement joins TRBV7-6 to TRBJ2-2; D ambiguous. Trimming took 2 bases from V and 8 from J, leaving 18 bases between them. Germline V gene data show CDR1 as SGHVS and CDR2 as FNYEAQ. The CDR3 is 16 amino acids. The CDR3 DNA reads TGTGCCAGCAGCTTAATTCATTCCGGAGTGATGGGGGAGCTGTTTTTT. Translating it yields CASSLIHSGVMGELFF.

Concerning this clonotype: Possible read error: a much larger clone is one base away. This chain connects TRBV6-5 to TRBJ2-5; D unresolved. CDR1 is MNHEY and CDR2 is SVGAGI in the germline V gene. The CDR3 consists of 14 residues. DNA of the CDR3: TGTGCCAACAGTCCACCTTCCACCCGAGAGACCCAGTACTTC. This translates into CANSPPSTRETQYF.

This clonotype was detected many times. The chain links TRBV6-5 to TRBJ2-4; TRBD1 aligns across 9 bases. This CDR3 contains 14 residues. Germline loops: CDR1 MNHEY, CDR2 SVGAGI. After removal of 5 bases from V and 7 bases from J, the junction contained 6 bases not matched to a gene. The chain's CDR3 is CASSRTGGRNIQYF. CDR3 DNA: TGTGCCAGCAGTCGCACAGGGGGCCGGAACATTCAGTACTTC.

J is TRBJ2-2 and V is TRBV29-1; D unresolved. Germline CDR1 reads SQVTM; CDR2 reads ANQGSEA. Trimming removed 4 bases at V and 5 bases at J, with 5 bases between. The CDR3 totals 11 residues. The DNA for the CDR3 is TGCAGCGTTGGAGAGACCGGGGAGCTGTTTTTT. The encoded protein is CSVGETGELFF.

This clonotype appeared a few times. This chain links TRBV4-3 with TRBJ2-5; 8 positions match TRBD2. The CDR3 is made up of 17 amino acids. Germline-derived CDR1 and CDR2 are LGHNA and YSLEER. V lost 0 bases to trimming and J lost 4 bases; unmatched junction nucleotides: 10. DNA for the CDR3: TGCGCCAGCAGCCAAGATTTTGGAGGTCTAGCGGGAGAGACCCAGTACTTC. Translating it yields CASSQDFGGLAGETQYF.

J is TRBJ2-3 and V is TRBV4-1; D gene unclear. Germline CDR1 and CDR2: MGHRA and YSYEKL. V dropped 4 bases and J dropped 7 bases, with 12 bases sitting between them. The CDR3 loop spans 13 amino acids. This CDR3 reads CASSRVPAYTQYF. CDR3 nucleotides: TGCGCCAGCAGCCGGGTTCCGGCATATACGCAGTATTTT.

The CDR3 protein is CSARQRESDTQYF. Written as DNA, the CDR3 is TGCAGTGCTAGACAGCGGGAGTCAGATACGCAGTATTTT. The chain carries TRBV20-1 and TRBJ2-3; 8 nucleotides match TRBD2. CDR3 length: 13 amino acids. V shed 2 bases and J 4 bases; nucleotides not matched to a gene: 2. Germline-derived CDR1 and CDR2 are DFQATT and SNEGSKA (reference sequence).

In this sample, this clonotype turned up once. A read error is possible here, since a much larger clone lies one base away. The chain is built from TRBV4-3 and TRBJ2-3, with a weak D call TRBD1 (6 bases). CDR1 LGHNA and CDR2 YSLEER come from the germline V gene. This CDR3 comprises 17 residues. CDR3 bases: TGCGCCAGCATCCAAGGTCCGCGAGGACAGAGTCGAGATACGCAGTATTTT. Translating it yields CASIQGPRGQSRDTQYF.

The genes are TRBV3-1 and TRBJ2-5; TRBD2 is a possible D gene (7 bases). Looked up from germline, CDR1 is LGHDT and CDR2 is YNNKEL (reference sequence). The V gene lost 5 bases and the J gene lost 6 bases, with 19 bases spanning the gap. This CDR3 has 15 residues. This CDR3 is CASSKSWGGTKTQYF. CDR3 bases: TGTGCCAGCAGCAAGAGTTGGGGGGGCACGAAGACCCAGTACTTC.

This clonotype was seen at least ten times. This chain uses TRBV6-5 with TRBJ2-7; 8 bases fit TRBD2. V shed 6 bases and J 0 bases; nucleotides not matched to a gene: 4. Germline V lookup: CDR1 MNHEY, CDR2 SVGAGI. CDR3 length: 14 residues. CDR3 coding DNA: TGTGCCAGCAGCCATACTAGCGGCTCCTACGAGCAGTACTTC. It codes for CASSHTSGSYEQYF.

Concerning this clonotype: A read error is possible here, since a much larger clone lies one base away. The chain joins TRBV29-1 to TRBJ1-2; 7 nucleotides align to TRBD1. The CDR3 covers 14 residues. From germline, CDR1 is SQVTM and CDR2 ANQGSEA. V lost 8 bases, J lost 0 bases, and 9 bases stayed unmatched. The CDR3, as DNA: TGCAGCATTATGGGGGACAGTGCTAACTATGGCTACACCTTC. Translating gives CSIMGDSANYGYTF.